This TCR beta chain is from a study of T cell responses to AZD1222 COVID-19 vaccine. TCRdb's table, derived via immunoSEQ multiplex PCR, lists solely in-frame clones and lacks some. The table lists about 150,000 clones, approximately 90% of them singletons. Overall study findings and caveats: The peak T cell response came first, and repertoires were sampled only after it.

As regards this clone: The antigen remains unidentified.

Sequenced here: peripheral blood, sampled 28 days after the second AZD1222 dose. The TCR originated in an adult who received the AZD1222 COVID-19 vaccine.

The chain's CDR3 is CASSTDRGYGYTF. CDR3 coding DNA: TGTGCCAGCAGCACGGACAGGGGTTATGGCTACACCTTC. V and J are TRBV12-3 or TRBV12-4 and TRBJ1-2; 9 bases are a match to TRBD1. CDR3 length equals 13 residues. J was trimmed by 5 bases and V by 6 bases; bases with no gene match: 4.